Below, one T cell receptor beta chain is given with its context. Its antigen specificity is not known. To determine HCMV serostatus, a commercial ELISA kit was used to detect HCMV-specific IgG in serum. Peripheral blood mononuclear cells were isolated from blood by Ficoll density gradient centrifugation. The sequencing machine was an Illumina HiSeq 2000. The TCR beta cDNA libraries were made using 5'RACE template switching, a step that added both a universal primer site and unique molecular identifiers. cDNA synthesis was primed from the TCR beta constant segment, followed by two successive PCR amplification steps. Turning to the authors' computational methods: Reads were demultiplexed and grouped by UMI with MIGEC, and clonotypes were assembled and quantified with MiTCR. To remove erroneous sequences, TCR cDNA sequences were retained only when supported by two or more reads. Downstream repertoire analysis used the tcR package, and clonotypes were matched across fractions by CDR3 nucleotide sequence plus V segment. VDJmatch was used to annotate antigen specificity against VDJdb, with one amino acid substitution in CDR3 allowed. The reads, reprocessed by TCRdb, yield one row per CDR3 protein sequence and no DNA. For this entry, the V and J calls and clone size follow TCRdb and not the study's own pipeline. The table for this sample records over 250,000 distinct CDR3 sequences. In total, the top ten clones hold around 4% of the sample.

This entry comes from a study of T cells expressing NK-cell markers (dated by TCRdb to 2019 to 2021). Regarding the research as a whole: Three sorted T-cell subsets (CD3+CD56+NKG2C+, CD3+CD56+NKG2C- and CD3+CD56-NKG2C+) from under ten donors had their TCR beta-chain repertoires profiled. Of the eight sequenced donors, seven were found to be HCMV-seropositive and one was found to be HCMV-seronegative. The study sequenced eight donors, all healthy volunteers chosen at random: three men and five women. Sequencing of the libraries produced 2 x 150 bp reads on Illumina HiSeq 2000/2500, MiSeq or NextSeq.

Here is what the overall study found, with its caveats: Those dominant clonotypes were again the most abundant among CD3+CD56-NKG2C+ cells in several donors, at about 28.3-60.1%. It remained unclear whether the expanded NKG2C-expressing T cell clones were specific for HCMV antigens. In roughly 6 donors, the dominant CD3+CD56+NKG2C+ clonotypes ranked among the top 10 CD8+ clonotypes, making up about 1.0-7.5% of CD8+ T cells.

The CDR3 holds 13 amino acids from the cysteine to the phenylalanine. Only the protein is available. Taken from the germline V gene (reference sequence), the CDR1 and CDR2 loops are DFQATT and SNEGSKA. The sequence links TRBV20-1 to TRBJ2-2; the TRBD1 assignment by TCRdb is unverifiable without DNA. The receptor's source is a woman aged 18-70 years in good health. The sequencing sample was made of blood T cells: a sorted CD56 or NKG2C T cell subset, CD4+ or CD8+ T cells, or bulk PBMC T cells (not recorded which). The CDR3 protein is CSADRAGTGELFF.